The 9 T cell receptor beta chains below were found in one sample sequenced in a study of blood T cell repertoires in COVID-19. The protocol was immunoSEQ multiplex PCR, while the TCRdb copy is restricted to in-frame clones and leaves out a portion. This table has around 250,000 clones, roughly 84% appearing once. The sequencing input was peripheral blood. Source of these receptors: a woman aged 18-29 years with acute or convalescent COVID-19.

The chain combines TRBV19 with TRBJ1-2; 7 nucleotides line up with TRBD1. Germline CDR1 LNHDA, CDR2 SQIVND (reference sequence). J gave up 5 bases and V 7 bases, and 4 bases lay outside the gene matches. CDR3 length: 12 residues. The CDR3 region has the DNA TGTGCCAGTACCGTGACAGGGTATGGCTACACCTTC. This encodes CASTVTGYGYTF.

The rearrangement links TRBV6-5 to TRBJ1-6; no reliable D call. Germline CDR1 reads MNHEY; CDR2 reads SVGAGI. The V end was cut by 6 bases, the J end by 9 bases, with 18 bases between. The CDR3 runs 15 residues. The CDR3 nucleotides are TGTGCCAGCAGCCAACAACAGATGAGTACTTCACCCCTCCACTTT. Its protein is CASSQQQMSTSPLHF.

The rearrangement uses TRBV29-1 and TRBJ1-1, with a weak D call TRBD1 (5 bases). V was trimmed by 7 bases and J by 12 bases, leaving 18 bases between them. The length of the CDR3 is 11 residues. The germline V gene has CDR1 SQVTM and CDR2 ANQGSEA. The CDR3 loop is CSAAREGLTFF. Here the CDR3 DNA reads TGCAGCGCCGCACGGGAGGGGTTGACTTTCTTT.

This rearrangement joins TRBV5-6 to TRBJ1-6; no clear D gene. Germline V gene lookup returns CDR1 SGHDT and CDR2 YYEEEE. The CDR3 is 16 amino acids. V was shortened by 2 bases and J by 0 bases, with 9 bases between the two germline ends. The CDR3: CASSFRQSSYNSPLHF. The CDR3 DNA reads TGTGCCAGCAGCTTCAGACAAAGCTCCTATAATTCACCCCTCCACTTT.

The chain couples TRBV19 to TRBJ2-7, with 8 bases aligning to TRBD2. Germline lookup yields CDR1 LNHDA and CDR2 SQIVND (reference sequence). Trimming removed 3 bases from V and 3 bases from J; junction bases left unmatched: 7. CDR3 length equals 15 residues. The CDR3 here is CASSILASGFYEQYF. In DNA, the CDR3 is TGTGCCAGTAGTATTCTGGCTAGCGGGTTCTACGAGCAGTACTTC.

This clone was recorded only once. This rearrangement joins TRBV2 to TRBJ1-6, with TRBD1 identical over 9 bases. J lost 9 bases, V lost 6 bases, and 6 bases had no gene match. This CDR3 spans 14 amino acids. CDR1 and CDR2 (germline): SNHLY, FYNNEI. The CDR3 bases are TGTGCCAGCAGCGGACAGGGGATAGGTTCACCCCTCCACTTT. Protein: CASSGQGIGSPLHF.

The chain is built from TRBV5-4 and TRBJ2-7, with 9 bases that match TRBD1. CDR1 SGHNT and CDR2 YYREEE come from the germline V gene (reference sequence). V lost 4 bases, J lost 6 bases, and 17 bases stayed unmatched. The CDR3 extends over 17 amino acids. The CDR3: CASSPRTGTGRFSEQYF. CDR3 in DNA: TGTGCCAGCAGCCCGAGGACCGGGACAGGGAGGTTCTCCGAGCAGTACTTC.

The chain joins TRBV10-3 to TRBJ2-7, with 7 bases identical to TRBD2. Germline values: CDR1 ENHRY, CDR2 SYGVKD. V lost 1 base to trimming and J lost 4 bases; unmatched junction nucleotides: 7. The CDR3 has 15 residues. CDR3 region: CAISELVAGEYEQYF. The CDR3 DNA is TGTGCCATCAGTGAGTTGGTTGCGGGAGAGTACGAGCAGTACTTC.

This chain connects TRBV7-3 to TRBJ2-3; 16 bases fit TRBD2. The CDR3 loop spans 17 amino acids. Germline assignment: CDR1 SGHTA and CDR2 FQGTGA. The V and J ends lost 5 bases and 4 bases, in that order; junction bases with no gene match: 6. The CDR3 here is CASSPGTSGGGPDTQYF. The CDR3 DNA reads as TGTGCCAGCAGCCCCGGGACTAGCGGGGGGGGGCCAGATACGCAGTATTTT.